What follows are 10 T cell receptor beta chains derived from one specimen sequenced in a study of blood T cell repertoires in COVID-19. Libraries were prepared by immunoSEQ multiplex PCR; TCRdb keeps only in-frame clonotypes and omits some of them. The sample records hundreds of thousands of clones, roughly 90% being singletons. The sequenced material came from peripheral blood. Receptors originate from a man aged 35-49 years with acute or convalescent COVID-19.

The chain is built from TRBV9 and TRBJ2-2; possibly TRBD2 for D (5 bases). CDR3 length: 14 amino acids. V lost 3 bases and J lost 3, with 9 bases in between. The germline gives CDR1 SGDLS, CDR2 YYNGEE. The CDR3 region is CASSAGDDTGELFF. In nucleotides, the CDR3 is TGTGCCAGCAGCGCCGGGGATGACACCGGGGAGCTGTTTTTT. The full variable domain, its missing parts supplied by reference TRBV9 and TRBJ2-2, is DSGVTQTPKHLITATGQRVTLRCSPRSGDLSVYWYQQSLDQGLQFLIQYYNGEERAKGNILERFSAQQFPDLHSELNLSSLELGDSALYFCASSAGDDTGELFFGEGSRLTVL.

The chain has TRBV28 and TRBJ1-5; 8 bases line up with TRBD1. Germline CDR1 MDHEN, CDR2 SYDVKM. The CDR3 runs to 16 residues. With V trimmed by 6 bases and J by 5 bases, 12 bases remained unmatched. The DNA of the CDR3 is TGTGCCAGCAGCTCGCCCAGGGGGCAAGGATATCAGCCCCAGCATTTT. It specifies CASSSPRGQGYQPQHF.

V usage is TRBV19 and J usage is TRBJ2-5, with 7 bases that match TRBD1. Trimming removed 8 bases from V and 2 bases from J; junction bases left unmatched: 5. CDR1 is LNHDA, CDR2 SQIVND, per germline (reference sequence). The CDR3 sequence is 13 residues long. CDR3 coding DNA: TGTGCCAGTGGTACAGGGGCTCAAGAGACCCAGTACTTC. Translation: CASGTGAQETQYF.

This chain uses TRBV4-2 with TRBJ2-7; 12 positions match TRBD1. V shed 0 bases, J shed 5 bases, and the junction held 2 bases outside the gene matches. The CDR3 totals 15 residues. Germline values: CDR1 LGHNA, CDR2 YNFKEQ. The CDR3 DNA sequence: TGTGCCAGCAGCCAAGAGGGACAGGGGGCCAACGAGCAGTACTTC. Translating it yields CASSQEGQGANEQYF.

The CDR3, as DNA: TGTGCCAGCAGCTTAGGCGACTGGAGGGCGGAGACCCAGTACTTC. As protein: CASSLGDWRAETQYF. This chain connects TRBV7-3 to TRBJ2-5, with a tentative D call TRBD2 (6 bases). Germline CDR1 SGHTA, CDR2 FQGTGA. The CDR3 runs 15 residues. V was clipped by 2 bases and J by 5 bases, with 15 bases between them.

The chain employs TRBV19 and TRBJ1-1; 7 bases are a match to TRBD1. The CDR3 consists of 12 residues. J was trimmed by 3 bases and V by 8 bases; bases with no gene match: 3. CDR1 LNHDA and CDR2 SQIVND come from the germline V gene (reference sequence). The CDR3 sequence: CASRDRYTEAFF. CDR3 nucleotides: TGTGCCAGTCGGGACAGATACACTGAAGCTTTCTTT.

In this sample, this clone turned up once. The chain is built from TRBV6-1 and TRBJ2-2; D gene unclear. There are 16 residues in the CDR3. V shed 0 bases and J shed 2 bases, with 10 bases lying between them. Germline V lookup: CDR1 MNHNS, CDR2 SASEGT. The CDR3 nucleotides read TGTGCCAGCAGTGAAGCGTTGGCAGTTAACACCGGGGAGCTGTTTTTT. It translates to CASSEALAVNTGELFF.

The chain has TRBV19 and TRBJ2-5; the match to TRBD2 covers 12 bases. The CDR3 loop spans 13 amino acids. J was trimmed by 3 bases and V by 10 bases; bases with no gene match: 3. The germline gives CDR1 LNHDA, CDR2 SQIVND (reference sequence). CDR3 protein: CATRLAGEETQYF. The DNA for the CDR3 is TGTGCCACTCGACTAGCGGGAGAAGAGACCCAGTACTTC. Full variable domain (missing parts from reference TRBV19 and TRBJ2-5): DGGITQSPKYLFRKEGQNVTLSCEQNLNHDAMYWYRQDPGQGLRLIYYSQIVNDFQKGDIAEGYSVSREKKESFPLTVTSAQKNPTAFYLCATRLAGEETQYFGPGTRLLVL.

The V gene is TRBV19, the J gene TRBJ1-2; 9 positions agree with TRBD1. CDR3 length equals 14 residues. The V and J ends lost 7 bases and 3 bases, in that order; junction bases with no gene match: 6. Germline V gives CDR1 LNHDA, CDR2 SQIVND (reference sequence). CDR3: CASTRDREDYGYTF. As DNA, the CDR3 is TGTGCCAGTACCCGGGACAGGGAGGACTATGGCTACACCTTC.

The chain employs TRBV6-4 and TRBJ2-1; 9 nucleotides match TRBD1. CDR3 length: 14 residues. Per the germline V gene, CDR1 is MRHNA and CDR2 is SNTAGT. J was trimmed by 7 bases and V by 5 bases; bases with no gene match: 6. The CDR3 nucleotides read TGTGCCAGCAGTAACGACAGGGGGGGAAATGAGCAGTTCTTC. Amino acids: CASSNDRGGNEQFF.